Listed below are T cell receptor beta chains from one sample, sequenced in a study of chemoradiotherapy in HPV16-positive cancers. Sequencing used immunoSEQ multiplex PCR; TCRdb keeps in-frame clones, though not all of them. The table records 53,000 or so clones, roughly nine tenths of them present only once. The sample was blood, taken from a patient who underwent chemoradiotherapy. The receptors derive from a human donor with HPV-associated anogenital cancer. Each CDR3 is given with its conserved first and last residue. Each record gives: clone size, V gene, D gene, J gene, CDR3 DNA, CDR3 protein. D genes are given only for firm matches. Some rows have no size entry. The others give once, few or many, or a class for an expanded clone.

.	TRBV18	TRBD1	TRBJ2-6	TGTGCCAGCTCACCCGAGGGGGCGGTAACTGGGGCCAACGTCCTGACTTTC	CASSPEGAVTGANVLTF
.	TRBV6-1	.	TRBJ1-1	TGTGCCAGCAGACTCTGGGCGTGGGAAGCTTTCTTT	CASRLWAWEAFF
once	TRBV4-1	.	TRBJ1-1	TGCGCCAGCAGCCAACCTTCTTTCGGGATGAACACTGAAGCTTTCTTT	CASSQPSFGMNTEAFF
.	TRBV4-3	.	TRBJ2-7	TGCGCCAGCAGCCAAGATCCCGGTCTAGGACCGGTAACCGAGCAGTACTTC	CASSQDPGLGPVTEQYF
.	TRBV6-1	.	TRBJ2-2	TGTGCCAGCAGTGGACGCAGGAACACCGGGGAGCTGTTTTTT	CASSGRRNTGELFF
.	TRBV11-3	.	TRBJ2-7	TGTGCCAGCAGCTTAACTAGCTCCTACGAGCAGTACTTC	CASSLTSSYEQYF
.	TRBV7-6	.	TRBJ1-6	TGTGCCAGCAGCTTGAGGAGGAGGGGTGATTCACCCCTCCACTTT	CASSLRRRGDSPLHF
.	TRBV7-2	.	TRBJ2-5	TGTGCCAGCAGCTTAGACTCCGCGCGAGAGACCCAGTACTTC	CASSLDSARETQYF
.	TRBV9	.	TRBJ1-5	TGTGCCAGCAGCGCCACCGGGGGGGTTCAGCCCCAGCATTTT	CASSATGGVQPQHF
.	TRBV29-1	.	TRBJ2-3	TGCAGCGTGGATCCGGGACGGCCCACAGATACGCAGTATTTT	CSVDPGRPTDTQYF
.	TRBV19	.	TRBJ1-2	.	CASSILAGTLGNGYTF
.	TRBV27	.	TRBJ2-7	TGTGCCAGCACTGCCAGAGGGGGGAGCTCCTACGAGCAGTACTTC	CASTARGGSSYEQYF
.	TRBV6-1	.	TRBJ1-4	TGTGCCAGCATGTGGGACAATAGTGAAAAACTGTTTTTT	CASMWDNSEKLFF
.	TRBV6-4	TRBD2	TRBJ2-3	TGTGCCAGCAGTGACTCTAGCGGGGGGACAGATACGCAGTATTTT	CASSDSSGGTDTQYF
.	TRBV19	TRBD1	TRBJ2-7	TGTGCCAGTAGTACACCGGGACAGGTCTCCTACGAGCAGTACTTC	CASSTPGQVSYEQYF
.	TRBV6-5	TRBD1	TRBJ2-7	TGTGCCAGCAGGCCTCCGGGACAGGGCTACTACGAGCAGTACTTC	CASRPPGQGYYEQYF
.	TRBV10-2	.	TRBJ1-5	TGCGCCAGCAGTGAGTCAGGGATGCCTCAGCCCCAGCATTTT	CASSESGMPQPQHF